Here is one T cell receptor (beta chain) with its context. Its cognate antigen is unknown. Using RNA template, CDR3s of TCR alpha and beta were amplified with iRepertoire arm-PCR. Tissue mRNA or PBMC total RNA, roughly 85-450 ng, went into one-step reverse transcription and amplification. TCRdb re-derived calls from the multiplex PCR reads in MiXCR, one entry per CDR3 protein. The table records roughly 120,000 distinct CDR3 sequences, under 30% of them present only once. This sample was taken from a study of glioma-infiltrating T cells. Study conclusions and caveats: CDR3 overlap between tissue and blood was very small. Tissue-blood divergence was below expectation in non-neoplastic patients, above in gliomas.

Germline V CDR1 and CDR2: SGHAT, FQNNGV. The CDR3 is 15 residues long. The receptor comes from a human donor with low-grade glioma or glioblastoma, undergoing nonglioma brain surgery, or in good health (not recorded which). The specimen sequenced was glioma tissue, nonneoplastic brain tissue, or PBMCs (not recorded which). The rearrangement uses TRBV11-2 and TRBJ2-3, with a tentative D call TRBD2 (7 bases). CDR3 sequence: CFSSLGGGGLNTQYF. CDR3 in DNA: TGTTTCAGCAGCTTAGGAGGGGGGGGGTTGAATACGCAGTATTTT.